This is a list of T cell receptor beta chains from one sample in a study of T cell responses to AZD1222 COVID-19 vaccine. The table came from immunoSEQ multiplex PCR; TCRdb's copy has only in-frame clones and leaves some out. The profile shows under 150,000 clones, roughly 91% of them singletons. The sequencing used peripheral blood, collected on day 0 of AZD1222 vaccination. Receptors were obtained from an adult in good health. The CDR3 runs from the conserved cysteine through the conserved F or W. The order of the fields is CDR3 length, clone size, V gene, J gene, D gene, CDR3 protein, CDR3 DNA. A D gene is named only where the DNA matches it firmly. Expanded clones are given a class, and other clones once, few, many or no size at all.

13	.	TRBV2	TRBJ2-7	.	CASSLTEGVEQYF	TGTGCCAGCAGTCTTACAGAGGGAGTGGAGCAGTACTTC
13	.	TRBV7-3	TRBJ2-1	.	CASTNGSYNEQFF	TGTGCCAGCACAAACGGCTCCTACAATGAGCAGTTCTTC
11	once	TRBV5-6	TRBJ1-2	.	CASSFFDGYTF	TGTGCCAGCAGCTTTTTTGATGGCTACACCTTC
15	.	TRBV5-5	TRBJ2-1	TRBD2	CASSLQREVVDEQFF	TGTGCCAGCAGCTTACAGCGGGAGGTTGTGGATGAGCAGTTCTTC
15	.	TRBV9	TRBJ2-6	.	CASSPQSSGANVLTF	TGTGCCAGCAGCCCCCAAAGCTCTGGGGCCAACGTCCTGACTTTC
13	.	TRBV6-5	TRBJ1-5	.	CASMGEVGQPQHF	TGTGCCAGTATGGGTGAGGTTGGTCAGCCCCAGCATTTT
14	once	TRBV5-1	TRBJ1-4	.	CASSLTGSNEKLFF	TGCGCCAGCAGCTTGACGGGCTCTAATGAAAAACTGTTTTTT
15	.	TRBV6-2/TRBV6-3	TRBJ2-1	TRBD2	CASSYRLAGLNEQFF	TGTGCCAGCAGTTACCGGCTAGCGGGGCTCAATGAGCAGTTCTTC
14	.	TRBV19	TRBJ1-4	.	CASRETATNEKLFF	TGTGCCAGTAGGGAGACAGCAACTAATGAAAAACTGTTTTTT
15	.	TRBV7-9	TRBJ2-2	.	CASSLFGWNTGELFF	TGTGCCAGCAGCTTATTCGGGTGGAACACCGGGGAGCTGTTTTTT
14	once	TRBV18	TRBJ1-1	.	CASSPTTGYTEAFF	TGTGCCAGCTCACCAACGACAGGCTACACTGAAGCTTTCTTT
17	.	TRBV27	TRBJ2-1	.	CASSPLTPGLLYNEQFF	TGTGCCAGCAGTCCCCTAACACCGGGACTCCTCTACAATGAGCAGTTCTTC
13	.	TRBV5-4	TRBJ1-1	.	CASSLKGTGVAFF	TGTGCCAGCAGCTTGAAGGGAACCGGGGTCGCTTTCTTT
14	once	TRBV7-9	TRBJ2-2	.	CASSLALGPGELFF	TGTGCCAGCAGCTTAGCGCTGGGGCCCGGGGAGCTGTTTTTT
14	.	TRBV6-5	TRBJ1-1	.	CASSPSDLNTEAFF	TGTGCCAGCAGTCCGTCCGACCTGAACACTGAAGCTTTCTTT
18	.	TRBV6-6	TRBJ1-5	.	CASSPNSGGVRSNQPQHF	TGTGCCAGCAGTCCAAATTCGGGGGGTGTGAGGAGCAATCAGCCCCAGCATTTT
13	.	TRBV12-3/TRBV12-4	TRBJ2-1	.	CASSGDVGNEQFF	TGTGCCAGCAGTGGGGACGTCGGCAATGAGCAGTTCTTC
12	few	TRBV11-2	TRBJ2-7	.	CASSSQGYEQYF	TGTGCCAGCAGCTCCCAGGGCTACGAGCAGTACTTC
17	.	TRBV5-1	TRBJ1-1	TRBD1	CASSLGIDRAENTEAFF	TGCGCCAGCAGCTTGGGAATAGACAGGGCCGAGAACACTGAAGCTTTCTTT
11	once	TRBV6-5	TRBJ1-1	.	CASSRNTEAFF	TGTGCCAGCAGCAGGAACACTGAAGCTTTCTTT
16	.	TRBV5-1	TRBJ1-6	TRBD1	CASRLQGAFYNSPLHF	TGCGCCAGCAGGCTGCAGGGGGCTTTCTATAATTCACCCCTCCACTTT
15	.	TRBV7-2	TRBJ1-3	.	CASSFDRSRGNTIYF	TGTGCCAGCAGCTTCGACAGGTCGAGAGGAAACACCATATATTTT
13	.	TRBV3-1/TRBV3-2	TRBJ1-2	.	CASSHPWTDGYTF	TGTGCCAGCAGCCATCCTTGGACCGATGGCTACACCTTC
18	few	TRBV7-4	TRBJ2-2	TRBD1	CASSLFLGDRDLTGELFF	TGTGCCAGCAGCTTATTCCTGGGGGACAGGGATCTCACCGGGGAGCTGTTTTTT
13	.	TRBV7-3	TRBJ2-1	.	CASSLRGYNEQFF	TGTGCCAGCAGCTTAAGGGGCTACAATGAGCAGTTCTTC
17	once	TRBV7-9	TRBJ1-2	TRBD1	CASSPVRIGQGVYGYTF	TGTGCCAGCAGCCCAGTACGAATAGGACAGGGCGTCTATGGCTACACCTTC
12	.	TRBV7-8	TRBJ2-7	.	CASSPKPYEQYF	TGTGCCAGCAGCCCGAAACCCTACGAGCAGTACTTC
12	.	TRBV7-2	TRBJ1-1	.	CASSFSPGKGFF	TGTGCCAGCAGCTTTAGTCCAGGGAAAGGTTTCTTT
14	.	TRBV7-9	TRBJ2-1	.	CASSSWSSYNEQFF	TGTGCCAGCAGCTCCTGGTCATCGTACAATGAGCAGTTCTTC
15	.	TRBV19	TRBJ2-3	TRBD1	CASSIRRQGADTQYF	TGTGCCAGTAGTATAAGGCGGCAGGGGGCAGATACGCAGTATTTT
12	.	TRBV6-5	TRBJ1-1	.	CASSSRDRMAFF	TGTGCCAGCAGTAGCAGGGATCGTATGGCTTTCTTT
11	.	TRBV29-1	TRBJ2-7	.	CSALTAYEQYF	TGCAGCGCCTTGACAGCCTACGAGCAGTACTTC
16	.	TRBV11-2	TRBJ2-7	TRBD1	CASSFPTTGVFDEQYF	TGTGCCAGCAGCTTCCCTACGACAGGGGTGTTTGACGAGCAGTACTTC
15	.	TRBV5-1	TRBJ1-5	TRBD1	CASSLGNDRGQPQHF	TGCGCCAGCAGCTTGGGTAACGACAGGGGCCAGCCCCAGCATTTT
11	.	TRBV5-4	TRBJ1-1	.	CASSLGTEAFF	TGTGCCAGCAGCTTAGGGACTGAAGCTTTCTTT
14	.	TRBV19	TRBJ1-1	.	CASSMWLGLGEAFF	TGTGCCAGTAGTATGTGGCTGGGGTTAGGGGAAGCTTTCTTT
18	.	TRBV6-2/TRBV6-3	TRBJ1-1	.	CASSYAVKGLARDTEAFF	TGTGCCAGCAGTTACGCTGTTAAAGGGCTGGCTCGGGACACTGAAGCTTTCTTT
13	.	TRBV25-1	TRBJ2-7	TRBD1	CATLRQGAYEQYF	TGTGCCACTCTACGGCAGGGGGCCTACGAGCAGTACTTC
16	.	TRBV14	TRBJ2-7	.	CASSQGPILGTYEQYF	TGTGCCAGCAGCCAAGGCCCTATTCTGGGGACCTACGAGCAGTACTTC
13	.	TRBV6-4	TRBJ1-2	.	CASSYRDGSGYTF	TGTGCCAGCAGTTACAGGGATGGGTCTGGCTACACCTTC
20	once	TRBV10-3	TRBJ2-6	TRBD1	CAISESGTGTGGQWANVLTF	TGTGCCATCAGTGAGTCGGGAACCGGGACAGGGGGCCAGTGGGCCAACGTCCTGACTTTC
16	few	TRBV5-1	TRBJ2-3	TRBD1	CASSLAGTGSTDTQYF	TGCGCCAGCAGCTTGGCCGGGACAGGGAGCACAGATACGCAGTATTTT
14	.	TRBV2	TRBJ1-5	.	CASSGQGLFQPQHF	TGTGCCAGCAGTGGTCAGGGGTTATTTCAGCCCCAGCATTTT
14	.	TRBV5-1	TRBJ2-5	.	CASSLAAIQETQYF	TGCGCCAGCAGCTTGGCGGCAATCCAAGAGACCCAGTACTTC
15	.	TRBV19	TRBJ1-4	.	CASSPQAGFNEKLFF	TGTGCCAGTAGCCCCCAGGCAGGCTTTAATGAAAAACTGTTTTTT
16	.	TRBV5-1	TRBJ2-7	TRBD2	CASSLATSGSGYEQYF	TGCGCCAGCAGCCTTGCGACTAGCGGGAGCGGTTACGAGCAGTACTTC
14	.	TRBV15	TRBJ2-2	.	CATSGFTGDRKLFF	TGTGCCACCAGCGGGTTCACGGGGGACCGGAAGCTGTTTTTT
14	.	TRBV5-4	TRBJ1-2	.	CASSFGDRGHGYTF	TGTGCCAGCAGCTTTGGGGACCGGGGCCATGGCTACACCTTC
13	once	TRBV7-2	TRBJ1-1	.	CASSLGSDTEAFF	TGTGCCAGCAGCTTAGGGTCGGATACTGAAGCTTTCTTT
17	.	TRBV3-1/TRBV3-2	TRBJ2-7	TRBD2	CASSPLLGTSGSSKQYF	TGTGCCAGCAGTCCGCTGCTAGGGACTAGCGGGAGTTCGAAGCAGTACTTC
15	.	TRBV5-5	TRBJ1-1	TRBD1	CASSLEVTQGAEAFF	TGTGCCAGCAGCTTGGAGGTCACCCAGGGGGCTGAAGCTTTCTTT
16	.	TRBV19	TRBJ1-1	.	CASSIPSGLWGTEAFF	TGTGCCAGTAGTATTCCTTCTGGCTTGTGGGGGACTGAAGCTTTCTTT
14	few	TRBV5-1	TRBJ2-1	.	CASSFQGEENEQFF	TGCGCCAGCAGTTTCCAGGGGGAGGAAAATGAGCAGTTCTTC
18	.	TRBV19	TRBJ2-2	TRBD2	CASSIEPLIGRHTGELFF	TGTGCCAGTAGTATAGAACCGCTAATCGGGAGGCACACCGGGGAGCTGTTTTTT
15	.	TRBV5-1	TRBJ2-5	TRBD1	CASSLKGQGAETQYF	TGCGCCAGCAGCTTGAAGGGACAGGGGGCAGAGACCCAGTACTTC